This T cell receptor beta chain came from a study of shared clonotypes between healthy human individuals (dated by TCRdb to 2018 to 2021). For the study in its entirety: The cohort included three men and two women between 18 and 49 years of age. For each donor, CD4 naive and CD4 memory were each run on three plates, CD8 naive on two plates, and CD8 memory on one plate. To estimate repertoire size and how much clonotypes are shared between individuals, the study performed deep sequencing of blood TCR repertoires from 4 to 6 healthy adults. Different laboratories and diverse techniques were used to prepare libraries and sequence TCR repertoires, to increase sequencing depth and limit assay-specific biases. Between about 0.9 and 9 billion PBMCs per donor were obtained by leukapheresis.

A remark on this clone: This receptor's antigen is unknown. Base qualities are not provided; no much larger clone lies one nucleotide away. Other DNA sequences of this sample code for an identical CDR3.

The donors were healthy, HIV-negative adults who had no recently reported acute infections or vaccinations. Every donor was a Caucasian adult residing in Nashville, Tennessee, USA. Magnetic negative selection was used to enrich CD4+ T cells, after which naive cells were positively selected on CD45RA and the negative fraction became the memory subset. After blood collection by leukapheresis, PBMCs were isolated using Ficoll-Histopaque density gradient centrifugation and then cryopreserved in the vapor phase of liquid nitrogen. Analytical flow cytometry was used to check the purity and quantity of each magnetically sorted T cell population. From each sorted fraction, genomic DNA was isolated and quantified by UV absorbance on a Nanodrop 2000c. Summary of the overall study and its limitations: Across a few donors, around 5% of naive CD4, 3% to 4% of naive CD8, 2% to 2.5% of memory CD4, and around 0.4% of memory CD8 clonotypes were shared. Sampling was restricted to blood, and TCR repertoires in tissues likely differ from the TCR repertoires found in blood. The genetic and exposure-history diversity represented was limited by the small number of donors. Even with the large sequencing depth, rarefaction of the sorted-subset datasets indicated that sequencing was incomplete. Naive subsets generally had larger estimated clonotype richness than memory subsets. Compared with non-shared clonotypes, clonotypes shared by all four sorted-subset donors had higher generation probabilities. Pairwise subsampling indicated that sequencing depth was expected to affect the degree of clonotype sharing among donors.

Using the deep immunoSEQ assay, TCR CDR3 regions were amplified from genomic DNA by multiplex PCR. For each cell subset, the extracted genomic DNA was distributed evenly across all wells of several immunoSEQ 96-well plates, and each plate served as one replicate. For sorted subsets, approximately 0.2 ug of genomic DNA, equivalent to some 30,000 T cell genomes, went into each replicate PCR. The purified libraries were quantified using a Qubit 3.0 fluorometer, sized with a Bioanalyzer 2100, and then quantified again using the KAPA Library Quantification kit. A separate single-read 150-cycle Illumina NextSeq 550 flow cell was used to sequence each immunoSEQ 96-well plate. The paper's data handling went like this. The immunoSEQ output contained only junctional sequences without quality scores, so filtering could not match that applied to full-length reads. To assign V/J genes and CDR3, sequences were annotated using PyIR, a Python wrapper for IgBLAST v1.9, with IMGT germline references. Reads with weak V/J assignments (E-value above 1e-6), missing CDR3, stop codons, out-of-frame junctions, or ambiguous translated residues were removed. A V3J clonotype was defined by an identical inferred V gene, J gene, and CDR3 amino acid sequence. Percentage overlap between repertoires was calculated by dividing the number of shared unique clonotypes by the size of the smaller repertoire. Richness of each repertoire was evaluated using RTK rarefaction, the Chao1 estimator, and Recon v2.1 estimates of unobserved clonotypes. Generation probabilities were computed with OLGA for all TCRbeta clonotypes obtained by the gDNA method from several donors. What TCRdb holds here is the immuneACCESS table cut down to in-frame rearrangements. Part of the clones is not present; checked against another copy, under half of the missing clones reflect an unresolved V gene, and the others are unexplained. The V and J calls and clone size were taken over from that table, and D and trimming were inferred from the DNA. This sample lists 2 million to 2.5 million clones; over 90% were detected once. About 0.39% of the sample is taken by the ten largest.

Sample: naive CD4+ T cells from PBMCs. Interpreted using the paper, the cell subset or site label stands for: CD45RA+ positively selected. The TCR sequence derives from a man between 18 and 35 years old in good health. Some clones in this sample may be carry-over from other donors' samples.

In nucleotide form, the sequence is TGCGCCAGCAGCTTCCGGGACGGCGACTACGAGCAGTACTTC. This sequence encodes CASSFRDGDYEQYF. The rearranged chain carries TRBV5-1 and TRBJ2-7; the D call is possibly TRBD1 or TRBD2, each sharing 5 bases. CDR1 SGHRS and CDR2 YFSETQ are derived from the germline V gene. The CDR3 covers 14 residues, taking in both the cysteine and the phenylalanine. Only CDR3 DNA remains: 42 bases, in frame from the first base. V was cut back by 2 bases and J by 3 bases, leaving a gap of 12 bases between them. This CDR3, with the reference TRBV5-1 and TRBJ2-7 proteins standing in past its ends, gives the full variable domain KAGVTQTPRYLIKTRGQQVTLSCSPISGHRSVSWYQQTPGQGLQFLFEYFSETQRNKGNFPGRFSGRQFSNSRSEMNVSTLELGDSALYLCASSFRDGDYEQYFGPGTRLTVT.